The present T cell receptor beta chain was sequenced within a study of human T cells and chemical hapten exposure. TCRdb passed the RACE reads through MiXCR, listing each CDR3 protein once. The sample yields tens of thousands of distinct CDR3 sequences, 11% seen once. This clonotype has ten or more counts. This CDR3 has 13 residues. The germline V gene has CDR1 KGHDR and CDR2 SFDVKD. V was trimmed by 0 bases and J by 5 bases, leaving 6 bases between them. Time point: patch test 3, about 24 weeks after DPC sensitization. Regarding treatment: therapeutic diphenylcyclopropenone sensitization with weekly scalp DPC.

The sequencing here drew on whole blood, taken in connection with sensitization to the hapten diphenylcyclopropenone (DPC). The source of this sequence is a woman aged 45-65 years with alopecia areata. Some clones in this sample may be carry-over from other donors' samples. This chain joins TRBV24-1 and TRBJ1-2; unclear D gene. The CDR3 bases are TGTGCCACCAGTGATTTGCAAGGGTATGGCTACACCTTC. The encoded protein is CATSDLQGYGYTF.